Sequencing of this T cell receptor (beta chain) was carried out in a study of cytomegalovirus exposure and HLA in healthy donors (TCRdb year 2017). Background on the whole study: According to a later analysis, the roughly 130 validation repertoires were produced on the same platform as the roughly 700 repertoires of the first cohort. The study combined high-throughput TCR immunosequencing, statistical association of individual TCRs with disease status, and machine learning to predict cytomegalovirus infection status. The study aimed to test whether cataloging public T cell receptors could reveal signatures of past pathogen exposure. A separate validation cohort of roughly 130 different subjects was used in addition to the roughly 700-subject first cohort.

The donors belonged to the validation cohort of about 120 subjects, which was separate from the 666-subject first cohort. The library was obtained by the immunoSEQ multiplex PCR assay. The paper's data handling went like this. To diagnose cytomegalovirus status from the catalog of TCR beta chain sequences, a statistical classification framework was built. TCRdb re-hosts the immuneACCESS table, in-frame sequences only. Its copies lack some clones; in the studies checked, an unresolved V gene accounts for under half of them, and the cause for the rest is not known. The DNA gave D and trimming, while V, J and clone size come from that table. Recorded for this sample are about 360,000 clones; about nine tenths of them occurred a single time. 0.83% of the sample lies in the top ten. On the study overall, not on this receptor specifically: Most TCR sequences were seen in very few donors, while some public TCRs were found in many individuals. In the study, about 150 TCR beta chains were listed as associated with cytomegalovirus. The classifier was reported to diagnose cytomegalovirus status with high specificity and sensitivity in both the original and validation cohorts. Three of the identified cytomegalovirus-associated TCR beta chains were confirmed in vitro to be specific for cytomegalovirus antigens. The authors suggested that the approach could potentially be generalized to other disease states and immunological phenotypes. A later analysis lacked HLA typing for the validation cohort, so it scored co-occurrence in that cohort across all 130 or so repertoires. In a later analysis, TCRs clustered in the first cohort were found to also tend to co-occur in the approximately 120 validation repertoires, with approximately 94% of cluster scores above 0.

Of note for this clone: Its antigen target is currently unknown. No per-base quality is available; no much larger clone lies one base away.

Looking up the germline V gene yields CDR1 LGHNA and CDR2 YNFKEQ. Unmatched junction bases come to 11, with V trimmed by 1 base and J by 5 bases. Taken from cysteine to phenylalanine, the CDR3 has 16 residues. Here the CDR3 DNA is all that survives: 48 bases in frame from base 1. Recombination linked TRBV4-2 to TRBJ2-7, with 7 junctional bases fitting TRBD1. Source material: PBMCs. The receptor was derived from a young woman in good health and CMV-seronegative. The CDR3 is CASSQVRQGWANEQYF. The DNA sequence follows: TGTGCCAGCAGCCAAGTAAGACAGGGTTGGGCCAACGAGCAGTACTTC.